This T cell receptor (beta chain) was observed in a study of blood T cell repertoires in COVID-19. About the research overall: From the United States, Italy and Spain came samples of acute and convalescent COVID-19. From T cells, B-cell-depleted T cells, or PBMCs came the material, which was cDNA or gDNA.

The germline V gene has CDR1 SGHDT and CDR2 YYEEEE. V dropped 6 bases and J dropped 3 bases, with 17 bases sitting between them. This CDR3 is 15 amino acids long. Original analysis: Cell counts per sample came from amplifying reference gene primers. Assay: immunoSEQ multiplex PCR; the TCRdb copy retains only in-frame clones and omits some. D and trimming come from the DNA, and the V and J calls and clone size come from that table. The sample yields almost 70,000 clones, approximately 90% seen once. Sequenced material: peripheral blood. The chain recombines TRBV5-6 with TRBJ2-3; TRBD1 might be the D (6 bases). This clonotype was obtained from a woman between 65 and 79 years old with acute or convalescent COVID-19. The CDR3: CASTPQGGFTDTQYF. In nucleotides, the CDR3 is TGTGCCAGCACTCCACAGGGCGGGTTTACAGATACGCAGTATTTT.